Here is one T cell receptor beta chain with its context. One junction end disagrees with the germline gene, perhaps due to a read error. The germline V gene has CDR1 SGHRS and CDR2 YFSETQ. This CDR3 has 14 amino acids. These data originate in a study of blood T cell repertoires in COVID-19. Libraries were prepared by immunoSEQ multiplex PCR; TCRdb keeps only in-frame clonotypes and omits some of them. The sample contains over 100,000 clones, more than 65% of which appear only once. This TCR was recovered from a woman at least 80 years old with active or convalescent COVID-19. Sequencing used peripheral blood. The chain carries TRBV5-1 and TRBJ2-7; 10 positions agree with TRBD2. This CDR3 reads CARSGGGLAYEQYF. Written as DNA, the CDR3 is TGCGCCCGCAGCGGGGGGGGGCTCGCCTACGAGCAGTACTTC.